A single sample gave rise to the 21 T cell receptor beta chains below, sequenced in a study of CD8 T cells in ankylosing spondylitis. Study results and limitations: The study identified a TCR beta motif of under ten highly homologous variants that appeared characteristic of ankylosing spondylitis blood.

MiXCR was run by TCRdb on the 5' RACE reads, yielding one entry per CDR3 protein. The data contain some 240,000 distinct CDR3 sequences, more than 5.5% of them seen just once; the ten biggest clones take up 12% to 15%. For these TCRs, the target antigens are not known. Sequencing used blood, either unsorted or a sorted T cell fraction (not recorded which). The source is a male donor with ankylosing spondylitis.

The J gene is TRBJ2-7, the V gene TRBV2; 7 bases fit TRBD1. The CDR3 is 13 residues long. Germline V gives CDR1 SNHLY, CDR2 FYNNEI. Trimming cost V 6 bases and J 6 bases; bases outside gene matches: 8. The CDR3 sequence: CASRPDRASEQYF. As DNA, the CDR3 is TGTGCCAGCAGGCCCGACAGGGCAAGCGAGCAGTACTTC.

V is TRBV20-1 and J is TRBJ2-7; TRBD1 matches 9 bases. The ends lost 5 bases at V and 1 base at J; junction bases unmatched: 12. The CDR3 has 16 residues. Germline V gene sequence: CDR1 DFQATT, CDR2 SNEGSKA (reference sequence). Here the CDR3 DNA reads TGCAGTGCTGTTGACCGGGACAGGGTTAGATCCTACGAGCAGTACTTC. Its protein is CSAVDRDRVRSYEQYF.

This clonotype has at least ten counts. This chain's CDR3 is CASSLGHEAFF. The CDR3 nucleotides read TGTGCCAGCAGCCTCGGACACGAAGCTTTCTTT. The rearrangement uses TRBV6-5 and TRBJ1-1; D is perhaps TRBD1 (5 bases). The V end was cut by 6 bases, the J end by 8 bases, with 10 bases between. Germline V gives CDR1 MNHEY, CDR2 SVGAGI. This CDR3 has 11 amino acids.

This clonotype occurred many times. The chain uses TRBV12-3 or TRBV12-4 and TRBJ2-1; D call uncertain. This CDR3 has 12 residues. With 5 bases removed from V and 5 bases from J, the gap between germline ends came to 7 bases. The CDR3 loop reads CASSPLNNEQFF. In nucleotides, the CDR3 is TGTGCCAGCAGTCCGCTAAACAATGAGCAGTTCTTC.

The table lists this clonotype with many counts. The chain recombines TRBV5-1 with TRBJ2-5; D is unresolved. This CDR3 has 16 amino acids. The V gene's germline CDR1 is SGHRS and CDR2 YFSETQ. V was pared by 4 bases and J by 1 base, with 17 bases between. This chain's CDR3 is CASSQVLPNPQETQYF. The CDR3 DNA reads TGCGCCAGCAGCCAGGTTTTACCTAATCCCCAAGAGACCCAGTACTTC.

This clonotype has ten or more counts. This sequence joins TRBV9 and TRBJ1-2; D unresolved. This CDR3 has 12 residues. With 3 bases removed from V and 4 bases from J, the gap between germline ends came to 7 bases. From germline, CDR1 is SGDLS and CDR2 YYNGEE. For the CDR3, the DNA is TGTGCCAGCAGCGGTCGACCCTATGGCTACACCTTC. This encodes CASSGRPYGYTF.

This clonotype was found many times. In DNA, the CDR3 is TGTGCCAGCAGCTGGGAGGCCCCAACTAATGAAAAACTGTTTTTT. Translation gives CASSWEAPTNEKLFF. The chain recombines TRBV6-1 with TRBJ1-4, with D hard to call. This CDR3 is built from 15 residues. Germline CDR1 is MNHNS and CDR2 is SASEGT. Trimming left V 6 bases short and J 0 bases short, with 11 bases between.

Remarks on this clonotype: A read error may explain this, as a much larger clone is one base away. The CDR3 region is CASSFPGYQPQHF. The CDR3 DNA is TGTGCCAGCAGTTTTCCGGGCTATCAGCCCCAGCATTTT. The rearrangement joins TRBV12-3 or TRBV12-4 to TRBJ1-5, with D unclear. The CDR3 sequence is 13 residues long. The V and J ends lost 3 bases and 5 bases respectively, with 8 bases between them.

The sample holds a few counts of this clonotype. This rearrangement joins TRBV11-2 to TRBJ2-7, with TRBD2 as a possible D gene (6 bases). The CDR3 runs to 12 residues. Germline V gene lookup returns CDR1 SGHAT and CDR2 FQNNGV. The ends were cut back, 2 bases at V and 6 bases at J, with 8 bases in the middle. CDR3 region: CASSLPAGEQYF. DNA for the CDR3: TGTGCCAGCAGCTTACCAGCGGGCGAGCAGTACTTC.

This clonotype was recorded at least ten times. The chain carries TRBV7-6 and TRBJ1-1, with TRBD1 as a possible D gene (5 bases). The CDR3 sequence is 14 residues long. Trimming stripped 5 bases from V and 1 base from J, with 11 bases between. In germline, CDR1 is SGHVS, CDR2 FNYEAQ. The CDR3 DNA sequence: TGTGCCAGCAGCCGGGGACTCCGGAACACTGAAGCTTTCTTT. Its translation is CASSRGLRNTEAFF.

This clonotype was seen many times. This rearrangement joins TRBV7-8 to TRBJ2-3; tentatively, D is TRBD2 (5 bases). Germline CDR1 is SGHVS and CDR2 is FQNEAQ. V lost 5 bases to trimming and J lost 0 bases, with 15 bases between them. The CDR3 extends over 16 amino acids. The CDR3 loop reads CASSTRLAGSTDTQYF. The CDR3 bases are TGTGCCAGCAGCACCCGTCTAGCCGGTAGCACAGATACGCAGTATTTT.

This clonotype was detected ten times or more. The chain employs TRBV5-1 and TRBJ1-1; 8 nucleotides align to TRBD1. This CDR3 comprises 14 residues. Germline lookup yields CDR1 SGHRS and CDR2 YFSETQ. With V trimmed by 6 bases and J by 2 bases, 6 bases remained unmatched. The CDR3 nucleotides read TGCGCCAGCACCGACAGGGGACTCAACACTGAAGCTTTCTTT. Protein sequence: CASTDRGLNTEAFF.

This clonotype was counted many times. CDR3 bases: TGTGCCAGCAGTTTCCCCCGATCTGAAAAGAATTCACCCCTCCACTTT. This encodes CASSFPRSEKNSPLHF. J is TRBJ1-6 and V is TRBV28, with D unclear. CDR3 length: 16 residues. Germline CDR1 is MDHEN and CDR2 is SYDVKM. The V and J ends lost 3 bases and 7 bases respectively, with 16 bases between them.

In nucleotides, the CDR3 is TGCAGTGCTGGACAGGGGGGAGTGAATGAGCAGTTCTTC. This translates into CSAGQGGVNEQFF. The chain is built from TRBV20-1 and TRBJ2-1; 10 bases map to TRBD1. CDR1 and CDR2 (germline): DFQATT, SNEGSKA (reference sequence). CDR3 length: 13 amino acids. V was clipped by 5 bases and J by 7 bases; unmatched bases: 5.

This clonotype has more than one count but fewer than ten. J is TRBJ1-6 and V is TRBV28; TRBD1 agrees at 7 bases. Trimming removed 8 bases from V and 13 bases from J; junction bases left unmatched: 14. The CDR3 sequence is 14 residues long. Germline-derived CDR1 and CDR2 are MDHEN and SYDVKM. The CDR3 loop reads CASETTGRTSPLHF. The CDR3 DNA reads TGTGCCAGCGAGACGACAGGGAGAACGTCGCCCCTCCACTTT.

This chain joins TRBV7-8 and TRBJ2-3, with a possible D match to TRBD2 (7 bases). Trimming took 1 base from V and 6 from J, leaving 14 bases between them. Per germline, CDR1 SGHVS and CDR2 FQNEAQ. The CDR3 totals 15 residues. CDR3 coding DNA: TGTGCCAGCAGCTTAGTAGGGGGGAGGGTCGATACGCAGTATTTT. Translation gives CASSLVGGRVDTQYF.

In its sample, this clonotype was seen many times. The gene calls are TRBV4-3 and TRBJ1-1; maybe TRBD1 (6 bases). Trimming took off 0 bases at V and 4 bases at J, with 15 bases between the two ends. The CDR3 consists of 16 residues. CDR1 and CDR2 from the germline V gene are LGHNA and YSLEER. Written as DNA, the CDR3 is TGCGCCAGCAGCCAAGATATCAGGGGTCCGAGCACTGAAGCTTTCTTT. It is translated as CASSQDIRGPSTEAFF.

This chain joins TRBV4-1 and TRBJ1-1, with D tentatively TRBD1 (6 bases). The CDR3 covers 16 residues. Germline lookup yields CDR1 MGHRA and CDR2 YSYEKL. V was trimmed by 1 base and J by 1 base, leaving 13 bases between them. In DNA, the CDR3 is TGCGCCAGCAGCCAAGGGGTTTGGACAGAGAACACTGAAGCTTTCTTT. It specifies CASSQGVWTENTEAFF.

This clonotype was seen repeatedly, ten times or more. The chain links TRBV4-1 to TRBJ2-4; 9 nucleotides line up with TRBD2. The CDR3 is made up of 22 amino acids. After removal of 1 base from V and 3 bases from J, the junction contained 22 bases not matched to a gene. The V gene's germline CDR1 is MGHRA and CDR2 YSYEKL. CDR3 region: CASSQGVIWNSGSRGDKNIQYF. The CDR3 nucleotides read TGCGCCAGCAGCCAAGGTGTGATCTGGAATAGCGGGAGCAGGGGAGACAAAAACATTCAGTACTTC.

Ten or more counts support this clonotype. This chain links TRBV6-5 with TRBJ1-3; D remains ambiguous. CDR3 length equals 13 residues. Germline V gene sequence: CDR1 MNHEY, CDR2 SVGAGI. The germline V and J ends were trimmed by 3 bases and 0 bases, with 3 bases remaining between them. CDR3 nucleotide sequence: TGTGCCAGCAGTTATGACTCTGGAAACACCATATATTTT. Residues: CASSYDSGNTIYF.

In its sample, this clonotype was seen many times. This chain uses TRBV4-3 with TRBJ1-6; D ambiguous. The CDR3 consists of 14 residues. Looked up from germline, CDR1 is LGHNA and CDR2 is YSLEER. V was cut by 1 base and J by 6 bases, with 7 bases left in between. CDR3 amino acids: CASSQGVSNSPLHF. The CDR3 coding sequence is TGCGCCAGCAGCCAAGGTGTCAGTAATTCACCCCTCCACTTT.